This note documents a single T cell receptor beta chain sequence. This sample is drawn from a study of OX40 agonist ivuxolimab in advanced cancers. Study summary: An agonistic human IgG2 monoclonal antibody against OX40 (CD134) was given.

Blood sampling was done at baseline, cycle 4 day 1, and cycle 7 day 1. This CDR3 spans 14 amino acids. Germline CDR1 reads MDHEN; CDR2 reads SYDVKM. V was pared by 3 bases and J by 6 bases, with 15 bases between. Sequenced by immunoSEQ multiplex PCR; TCRdb stores in-frame clones only, minus some. The repertoire holds about 60,000 clones, with approximately 81% as singletons. The J gene is TRBJ2-7, the V gene TRBV28, with D possibly TRBD1 on 5 matching bases. The TCR was taken from an adult with an advanced solid tumor such as melanoma, head and neck, liver or kidney cancer. This material consisted of CD4+ or CD8+ T cells sorted from blood, taken in a trial of the OX40 agonist ivuxolimab. CDR3 protein: CASSFSAGYSEQYF. As DNA, the CDR3 is TGTGCCAGCAGTTTTTCGGCAGGGTACTCCGAGCAGTACTTC. The whole variable domain, remainder taken from reference TRBV28 and TRBJ2-7, is DVKVTQSSRYLVKRTGEKVFLECVQDMDHENMFWYRQDPGLGLRLIYFSYDVKMKEKGDIPEGYSVSREKKERFSLILESASTNQTSMYLCASSFSAGYSEQYFGPGTRLTVT.